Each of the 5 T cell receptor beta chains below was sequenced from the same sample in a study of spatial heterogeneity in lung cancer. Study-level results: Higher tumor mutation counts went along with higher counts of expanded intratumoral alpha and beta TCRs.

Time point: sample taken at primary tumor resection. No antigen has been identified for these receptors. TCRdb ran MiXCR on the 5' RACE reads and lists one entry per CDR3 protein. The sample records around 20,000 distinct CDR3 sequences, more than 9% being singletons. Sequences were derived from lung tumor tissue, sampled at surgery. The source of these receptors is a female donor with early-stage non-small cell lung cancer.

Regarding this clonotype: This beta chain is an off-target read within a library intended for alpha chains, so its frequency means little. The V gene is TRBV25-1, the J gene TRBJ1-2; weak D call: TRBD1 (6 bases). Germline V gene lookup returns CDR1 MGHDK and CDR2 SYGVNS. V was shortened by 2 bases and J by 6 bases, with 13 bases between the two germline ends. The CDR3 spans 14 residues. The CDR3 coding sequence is TGTGCCAGCAGTGAAGAATACAGGGTGGATGGCTACACCTTC. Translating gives CASSEEYRVDGYTF.

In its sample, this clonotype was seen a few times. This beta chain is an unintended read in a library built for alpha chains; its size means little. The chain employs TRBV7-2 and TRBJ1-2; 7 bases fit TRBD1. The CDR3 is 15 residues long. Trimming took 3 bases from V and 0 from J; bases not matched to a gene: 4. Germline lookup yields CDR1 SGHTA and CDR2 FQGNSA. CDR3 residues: CASSFGQAPNYGYTF. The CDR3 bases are TGTGCCAGCAGCTTTGGACAGGCGCCTAACTATGGCTACACCTTC. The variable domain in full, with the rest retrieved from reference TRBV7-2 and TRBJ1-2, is GAGVSQSPSNKVTEKGKDVELRCDPISGHTALYWYRQSLGQGLEFLIYFQGNSAPDKSGLPSDRFSAERTGGSVSTLTIQRTQQEDSAVYLCASSFGQAPNYGYTFGSGTRLTVV.

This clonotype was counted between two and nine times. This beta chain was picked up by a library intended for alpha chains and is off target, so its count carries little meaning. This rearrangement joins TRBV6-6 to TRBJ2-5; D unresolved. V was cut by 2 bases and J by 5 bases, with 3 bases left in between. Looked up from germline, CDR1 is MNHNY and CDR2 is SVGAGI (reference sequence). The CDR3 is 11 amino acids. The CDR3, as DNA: TGTGCCAGCAGTTACGCGGAGACCCAGTACTTC. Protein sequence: CASSYAETQYF.

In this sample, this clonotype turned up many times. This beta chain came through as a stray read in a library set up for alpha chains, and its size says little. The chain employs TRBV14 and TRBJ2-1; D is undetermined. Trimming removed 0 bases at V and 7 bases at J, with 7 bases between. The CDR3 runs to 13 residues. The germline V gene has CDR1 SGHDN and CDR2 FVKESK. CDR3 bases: TGTGCCAGCAGCCAAGACAACTCAAATGAGCAGTTCTTC. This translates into CASSQDNSNEQFF. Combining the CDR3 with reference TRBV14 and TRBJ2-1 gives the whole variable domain EAGVTQFPSHSVIEKGQTVTLRCDPISGHDNLYWYRRVMGKEIKFLLHFVKESKQDESGMPNNRFLAERTGGTYSTLKVQPAELEDSGVYFCASSQDNSNEQFFGPGTRLTVL.

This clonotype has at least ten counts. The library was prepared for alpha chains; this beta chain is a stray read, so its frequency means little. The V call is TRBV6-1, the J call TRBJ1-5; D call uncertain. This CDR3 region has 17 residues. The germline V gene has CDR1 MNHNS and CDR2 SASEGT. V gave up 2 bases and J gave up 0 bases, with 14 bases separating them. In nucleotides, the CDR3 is TGTGCCAGCAGTGAAACGAGGGTAGTATATAGCAATCAGCCCCAGCATTTT. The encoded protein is CASSETRVVYSNQPQHF.